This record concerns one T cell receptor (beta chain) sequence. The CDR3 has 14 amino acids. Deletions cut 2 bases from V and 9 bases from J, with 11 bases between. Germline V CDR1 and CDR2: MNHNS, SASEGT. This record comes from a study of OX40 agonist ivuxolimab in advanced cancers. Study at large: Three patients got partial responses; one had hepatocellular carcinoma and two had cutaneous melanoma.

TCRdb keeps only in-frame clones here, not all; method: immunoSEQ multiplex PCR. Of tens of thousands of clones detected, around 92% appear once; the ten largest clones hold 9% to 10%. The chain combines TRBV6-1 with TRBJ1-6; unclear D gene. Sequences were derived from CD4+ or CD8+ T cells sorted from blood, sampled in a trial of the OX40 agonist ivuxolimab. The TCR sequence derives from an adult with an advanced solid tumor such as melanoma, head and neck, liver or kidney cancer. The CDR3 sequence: CASSETEGGSPLHF. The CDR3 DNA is TGTGCCAGCAGTGAAACAGAGGGAGGTTCACCCCTCCACTTT.